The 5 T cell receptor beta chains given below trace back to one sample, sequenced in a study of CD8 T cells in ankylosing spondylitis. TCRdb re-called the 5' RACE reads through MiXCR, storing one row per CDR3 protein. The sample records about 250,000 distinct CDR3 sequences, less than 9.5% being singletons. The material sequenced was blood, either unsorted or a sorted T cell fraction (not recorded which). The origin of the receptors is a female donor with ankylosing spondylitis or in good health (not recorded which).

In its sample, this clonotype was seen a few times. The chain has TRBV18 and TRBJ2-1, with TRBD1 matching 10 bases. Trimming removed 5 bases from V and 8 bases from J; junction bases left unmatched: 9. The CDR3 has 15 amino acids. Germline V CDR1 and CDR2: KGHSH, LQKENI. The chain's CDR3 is CASSEDRGRRHEQFF. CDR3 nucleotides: TGTGCCAGCTCAGAAGACAGGGGGCGACGCCATGAGCAGTTCTTC.

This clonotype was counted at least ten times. This chain's CDR3 is CASSLQGDNYGYTF. The CDR3, as DNA: TGCGCCAGCAGCTTGCAGGGAGATAACTATGGCTACACCTTC. The chain uses TRBV5-1 and TRBJ1-2, with D possibly being TRBD1 (5 bases). The CDR3 is 14 residues long. Germline values: CDR1 SGHRS, CDR2 YFSETQ. Trimming took off 1 base at V and 1 base at J, with 8 bases between the two ends.

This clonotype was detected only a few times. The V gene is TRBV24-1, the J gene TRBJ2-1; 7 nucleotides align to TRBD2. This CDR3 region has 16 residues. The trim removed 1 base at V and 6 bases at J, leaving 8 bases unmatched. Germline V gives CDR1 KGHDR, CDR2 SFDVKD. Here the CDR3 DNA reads TGTGCCACCAGTGATTTCTTGGCTAGCGGACCCAATGAGCAGTTCTTC. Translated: CATSDFLASGPNEQFF.

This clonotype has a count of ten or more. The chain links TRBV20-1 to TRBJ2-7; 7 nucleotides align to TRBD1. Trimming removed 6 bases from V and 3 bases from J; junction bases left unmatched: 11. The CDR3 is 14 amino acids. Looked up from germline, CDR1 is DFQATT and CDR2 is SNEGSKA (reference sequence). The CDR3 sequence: CSACEGASSYEQYF. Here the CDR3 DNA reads TGCAGTGCCTGTGAGGGGGCTAGCAGCTACGAGCAGTACTTC.

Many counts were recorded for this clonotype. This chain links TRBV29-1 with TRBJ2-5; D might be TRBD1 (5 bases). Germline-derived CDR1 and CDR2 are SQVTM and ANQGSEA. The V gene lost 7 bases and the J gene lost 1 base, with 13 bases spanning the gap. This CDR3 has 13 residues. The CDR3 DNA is TGCAGCGGCCGACTCAGGGCCCAAGAGACCCAGTACTTC. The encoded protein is CSGRLRAQETQYF.